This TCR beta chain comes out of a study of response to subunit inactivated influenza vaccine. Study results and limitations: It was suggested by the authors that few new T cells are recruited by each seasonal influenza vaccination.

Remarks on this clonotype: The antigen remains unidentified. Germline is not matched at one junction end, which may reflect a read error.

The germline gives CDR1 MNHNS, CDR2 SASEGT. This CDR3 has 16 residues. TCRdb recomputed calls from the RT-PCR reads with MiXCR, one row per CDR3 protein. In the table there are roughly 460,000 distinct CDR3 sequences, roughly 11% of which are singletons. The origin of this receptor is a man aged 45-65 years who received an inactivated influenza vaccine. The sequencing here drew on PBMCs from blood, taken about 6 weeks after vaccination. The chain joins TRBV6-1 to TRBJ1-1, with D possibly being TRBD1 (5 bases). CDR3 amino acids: CASRTGEILVNTEASF. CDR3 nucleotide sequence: TGTGCCAGCCGAACGGGGGAGATTCTCGTGAACACTGAAGCTTCCTTT.